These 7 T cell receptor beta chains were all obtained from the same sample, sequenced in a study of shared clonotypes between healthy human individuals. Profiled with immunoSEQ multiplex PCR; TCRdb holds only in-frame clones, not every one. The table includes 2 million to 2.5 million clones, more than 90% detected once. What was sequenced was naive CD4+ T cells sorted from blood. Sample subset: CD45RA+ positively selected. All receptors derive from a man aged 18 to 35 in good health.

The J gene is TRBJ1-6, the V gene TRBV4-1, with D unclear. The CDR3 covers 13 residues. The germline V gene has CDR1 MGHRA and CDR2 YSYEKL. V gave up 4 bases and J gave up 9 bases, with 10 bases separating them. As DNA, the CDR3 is TGCGCCAGCAGCCCCTACGTGGTTTCACCCCTCCACTTT. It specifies CASSPYVVSPLHF.

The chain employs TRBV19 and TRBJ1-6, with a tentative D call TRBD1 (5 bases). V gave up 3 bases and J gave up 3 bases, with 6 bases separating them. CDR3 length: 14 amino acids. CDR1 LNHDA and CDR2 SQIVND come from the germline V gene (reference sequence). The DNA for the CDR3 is TGTGCCAGTAGTATGGGGGACTATAATTCACCCCTCCACTTT. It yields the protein CASSMGDYNSPLHF.

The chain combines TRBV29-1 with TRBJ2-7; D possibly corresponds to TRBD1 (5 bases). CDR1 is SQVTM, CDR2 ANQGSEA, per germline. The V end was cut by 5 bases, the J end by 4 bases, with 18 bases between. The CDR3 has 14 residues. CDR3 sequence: CSVTAAGHLYEQYF. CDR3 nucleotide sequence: TGCAGCGTTACGGCGGCAGGGCACCTATACGAGCAGTACTTC.

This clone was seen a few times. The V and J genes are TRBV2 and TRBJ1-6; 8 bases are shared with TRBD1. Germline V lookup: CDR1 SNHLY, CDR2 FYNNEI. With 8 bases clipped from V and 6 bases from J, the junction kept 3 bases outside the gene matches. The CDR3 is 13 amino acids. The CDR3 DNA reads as TGTGCCAGCGAAGGACAGGGTAATTCACCCCTCCACTTT. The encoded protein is CASEGQGNSPLHF.

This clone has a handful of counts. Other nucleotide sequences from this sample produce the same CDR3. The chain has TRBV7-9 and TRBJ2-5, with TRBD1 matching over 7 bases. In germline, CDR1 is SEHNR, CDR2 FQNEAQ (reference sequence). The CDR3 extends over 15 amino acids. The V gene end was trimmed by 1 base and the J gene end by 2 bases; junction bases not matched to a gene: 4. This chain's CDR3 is CASSLGTGPQETQYF. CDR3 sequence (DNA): TGTGCCAGCAGCTTAGGGACAGGACCTCAAGAGACCCAGTACTTC.

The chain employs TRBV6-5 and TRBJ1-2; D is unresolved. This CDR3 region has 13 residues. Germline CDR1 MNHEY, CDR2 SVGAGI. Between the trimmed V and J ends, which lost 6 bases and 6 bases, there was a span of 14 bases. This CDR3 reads CASRGQKDNGYTF. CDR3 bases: TGTGCCAGCAGAGGTCAGAAGGATAATGGCTACACCTTC.

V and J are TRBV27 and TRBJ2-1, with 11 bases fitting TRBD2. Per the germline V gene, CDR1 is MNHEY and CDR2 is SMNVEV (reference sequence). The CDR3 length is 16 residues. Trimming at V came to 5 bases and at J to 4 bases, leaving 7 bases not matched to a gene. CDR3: CASSPSGTSGYNEQFF. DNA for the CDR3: TGTGCCAGCAGTCCCTCCGGGACTAGCGGTTACAATGAGCAGTTCTTC.